This T cell receptor (beta chain) was recovered during a study of T-cell memory formation after mild COVID-19. About the research overall: TCR clusters were largely donor specific.

TCRdb ran MiXCR on the 5' RACE reads and lists one entry per CDR3 protein. The table includes 250,000 to 300,000 distinct CDR3 sequences, roughly 15% detected once. Overall study findings and caveats: Among CD4+ contracting clones, most were CM and EM, and CD8+ ones EMRA.

Germline V CDR1 and CDR2: MNHNY, SVGAGI (reference sequence). CDR3 length: 12 amino acids. This clonotype has a handful of counts. Its cognate antigen is unknown. A read error may produce the germline difference seen at one junction end. The chain uses TRBV6-6 and TRBJ2-7; 9 bases are a match to TRBD1. What was sequenced was PBMCs or a T cell subset sorted from them (not recorded which). The clonotype was recovered from a man between 18 and 35 years old who had mild COVID-19 (a few samples of this study predate the infection). Cell type and time point are not known. CDR3 DNA: TGTGCCAGCAGTTTCACACAGGGGGCAGTCGGTTTC. Translated: CASSFTQGAVGF.